The entry below gives a single T cell receptor (beta chain) sequence along with its context. This sample was taken from a study of blood T cell repertoires in COVID-19. On the study more broadly: Acute and convalescent COVID-19 samples came from the United States, Italy and Spain.

Authors' data handling: For nucleated cells, counts were estimated from reference gene primer amplification. Sequencing was performed with immunoSEQ multiplex PCR; in TCRdb, only in-frame clones are kept and a portion is missing. D and trimming were read from the DNA, whereas the V and J calls and clone size are those reported in that table. Of about 81,000 clones in the sample, over 70% were seen once. Sequencing used peripheral blood. The sequence derives from a woman aged 50 to 65 with acute or convalescent COVID-19.

CDR3 bases: TGTGCCTGGAGTTTGGGAACAGGGGGAATTCAGTACTTC. It translates to CAWSLGTGGIQYF. This rearrangement joins TRBV30 to TRBJ2-4; TRBD1 matches at 8 bases. CDR1 and CDR2 from the germline V gene are GTSNPN and SVGIG (reference sequence). V shed 2 bases and J 10 bases; nucleotides not matched to a gene: 7. There are 13 residues in the CDR3.